The sequence of this TCR beta chain was determined in a study of blood T cell repertoires in COVID-19. Study summary: From the United States, Italy and Spain came samples of acute and convalescent COVID-19. T cells, B-cell-depleted T cells, or PBMCs provided the cDNA or gDNA that served as material.

This clone is a singleton in its sample. CDR1 SGHTA and CDR2 FQGNSA come from the germline V gene. This CDR3 is built from 14 residues. The V and J ends lost 0 bases and 3 bases respectively, with 9 bases between them. Per the original methods: Reference gene primer amplification gave nucleated cell count estimates. Profiled with immunoSEQ multiplex PCR; TCRdb holds only in-frame clones, not every one. Clone size and V and J calls were adopted from that table, with D and trimming inferred from the DNA. The data show around 130,000 clones, about 80% seen once. This chain connects TRBV7-2 to TRBJ2-7, with TRBD1 as a possible D gene (6 bases). Sequencing was carried out using peripheral blood. The TCR was taken from a human donor in a cohort sampled during active COVID-19. CDR3 sequence: CASSLAGRGYEQYF. Here the CDR3 DNA reads TGTGCCAGCAGCTTAGCTGGCAGGGGCTACGAGCAGTACTTC.